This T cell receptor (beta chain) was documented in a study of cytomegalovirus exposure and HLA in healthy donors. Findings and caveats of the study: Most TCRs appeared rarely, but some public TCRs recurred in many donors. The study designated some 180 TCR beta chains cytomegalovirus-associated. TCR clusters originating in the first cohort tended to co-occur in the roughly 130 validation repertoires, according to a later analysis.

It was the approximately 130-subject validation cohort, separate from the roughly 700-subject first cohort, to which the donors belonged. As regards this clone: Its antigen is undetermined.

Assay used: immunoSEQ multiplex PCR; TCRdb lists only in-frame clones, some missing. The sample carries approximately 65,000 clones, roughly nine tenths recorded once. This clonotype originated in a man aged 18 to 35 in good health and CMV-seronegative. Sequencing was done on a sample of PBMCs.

CDR3 residues: CASSPSGRAWDEQFF. As DNA, the CDR3 is TGTGCCAGCAGTCCTAGCGGGAGGGCTTGGGATGAGCAGTTCTTC. The genes are TRBV6-5 and TRBJ2-1, with 12 positions matching TRBD2. The germline CDR1 and CDR2 sequences are MNHEY and SVGAGI. The CDR3 loop spans 15 amino acids. V lost 5 bases, J lost 8 bases, and 7 bases stayed unmatched.